This passage covers 9 T cell receptor beta chains from one sample sequenced in a study of blood T cells in healthy people across ages. For the second PCR, which ran for about 7 to 11 cycles, a sample-barcoded 5' primer and a J-beta primer mix were used. TCRdb reprocessed the 5' RACE reads via MiXCR and lists one record per CDR3 protein. The table includes roughly 1.4 million distinct CDR3 sequences, approximately 63% detected once. The sample taken for sequencing was blood. The receptors here all came from a man aged 18 to 29 in good health.

The rearrangement uses TRBV7-9 and TRBJ2-3, with 12 bases lining up with TRBD2. The length of the CDR3 is 16 residues. The germline gives CDR1 SEHNR, CDR2 FQNEAQ (reference sequence). V dropped 4 bases and J dropped 0; count of bases not matched to a gene: 2. CDR3 coding DNA: TGTGCCAGCAGCTGGACTAGCGGGATTAGCACAGATACGCAGTATTTT. This codes for CASSWTSGISTDTQYF. Full variable domain (missing parts from reference TRBV7-9 and TRBJ2-3): DTGVSQNPRHKITKRGQNVTFRCDPISEHNRLYWYRQTLGQGPEFLTYFQNEAQLEKSRLLSDRFSAERPKGSFSTLEIQRTEQGDSAMYLCASSWTSGISTDTQYFGPGTRLTVL.

The V and J genes are TRBV4-3 and TRBJ1-1; 7 bases line up with TRBD1. J lost 4 bases, V lost 3 bases, and 17 bases had no gene match. CDR1 and CDR2 (germline): LGHNA, YSLEER. This CDR3 contains 18 residues. CDR3 residues: CASSQKPSRGLQSTEAFF. The CDR3 coding sequence is TGCGCCAGCAGCCAGAAACCAAGTAGGGGGCTCCAGAGCACTGAAGCTTTCTTT.

The rearrangement uses TRBV3-1 and TRBJ1-6, with 8 bases identical to TRBD1. The CDR3 has 15 amino acids. The germline V gene encodes CDR1 LGHDT and CDR2 YNNKEL (reference sequence). Unmatched junction bases numbered 3, after V lost 1 base and J lost 7 bases. The CDR3 bases are TGTGCCAGCAGCCAAGCACAGGGGGGCAATTCACCCCTCCACTTT. Translated: CASSQAQGGNSPLHF.

The chain is built from TRBV11-2 and TRBJ2-3, with 7 bases that match TRBD1. CDR3 length: 14 residues. The germline CDR1 and CDR2 sequences are SGHAT and FQNNGV. The V segment lost 4 bases and the J segment 6 bases; nucleotides outside the gene matches: 7. The CDR3 loop is CASSSSTGWDTQYF. Written as DNA, the CDR3 is TGTGCCAGCAGCTCCTCGACAGGGTGGGATACGCAGTATTTT.

This clonotype was found a few times. The V call is TRBV29-1, the J call TRBJ2-3; D is possibly TRBD1 or TRBD2 (5 bases each). The germline V gene encodes CDR1 SQVTM and CDR2 ANQGSEA. The CDR3 totals 15 residues. V lost 6 bases, J lost 0 bases, and 16 bases lay in between. CDR3 region: CSVGVVGLSTDTQYF. The DNA for the CDR3 is TGCAGCGTGGGGGTTGTGGGCTTGAGCACAGATACGCAGTATTTT.

This clonotype showed up just a few times. The chain recombines TRBV27 with TRBJ1-6, with 8 bases lining up with TRBD1. CDR1 and CDR2 from the germline V gene are MNHEY and SMNVEV (reference sequence). CDR3 length equals 17 residues. The trim removed 7 bases at V and 5 bases at J, leaving 13 bases unmatched. The DNA of the CDR3 is TGTGCCAGCAATCGACAGGGGCCCCTAGAGGATAATTCACCCCTCCACTTT. It translates to CASNRQGPLEDNSPLHF.

This clonotype has only a few counts. The V gene is TRBV4-1, the J gene TRBJ2-3; D not resolved. The CDR3 runs 16 residues. Germline-derived CDR1 and CDR2 are MGHRA and YSYEKL. V was clipped by 1 base and J by 2 bases, with 13 bases between them. The CDR3 reads CASSQVDVGFTDTQYF. Here the CDR3 DNA reads TGCGCCAGCAGCCAAGTGGACGTCGGATTCACAGATACGCAGTATTTT.

CDR3 bases: TGTGCCAGCTGCTCCCGAGGGGACTCCACAGATACGCAGTATTTT. This encodes CASCSRGDSTDTQYF. This chain uses TRBV12-3 or TRBV12-4 with TRBJ2-3; possibly TRBD2 for D (6 bases). This CDR3 is 15 amino acids long. V dropped 8 bases and J dropped 2 bases, with 17 bases sitting between them.

This clonotype was counted between two and nine times. This chain uses TRBV4-3 with TRBJ1-4; 12 positions match TRBD1. The trim removed 0 bases at V and 0 bases at J, leaving 8 bases unmatched. Germline CDR1 reads LGHNA; CDR2 reads YSLEER. CDR3 length equals 20 residues. The CDR3 nucleotides are TGCGCCAGCAGCCAAGATGGGGGACAGGGGGCTTTCGCAACTAATGAAAAACTGTTTTTT. Protein: CASSQDGGQGAFATNEKLFF.